These 31 T cell receptor beta chains share one sample of origin, sequenced in a study of T cells in Graves' hyperthyroidism and ophthalmopathy. Amplified regions were TCR beta CDR3 sequences from RNA transcripts. First-round RT-PCR with HTBI primers amplified the TCR CDR3 region. TCRdb re-called the multiplex PCR reads with MiXCR, one entry per CDR3 protein. The sample has about 610,000 distinct CDR3 sequences, about 14% seen once. Sequenced input: blood. The receptor source for this set is a woman in her thirties or forties with Graves' ophthalmopathy.

There are many counts of this clonotype. This chain connects TRBV7-8 to TRBJ2-7; no clear D. The germline CDR1 and CDR2 sequences are SGHVS and FQNEAQ. Between the trimmed V and J ends, which lost 5 bases and 3 bases, there was a span of 14 bases. The CDR3 has 14 residues. This CDR3 is CASSPFGQNYEQYF. Written as DNA, the CDR3 is TGTGCCAGCAGCCCCTTCGGGCAGAACTACGAGCAGTACTTC.

This clonotype occurred many times. The chain carries TRBV6-5 and TRBJ2-7, with TRBD1 matching 9 bases. The CDR3 is 14 amino acids. Trimming at V came to 6 bases and at J to 3 bases, leaving 6 bases not matched to a gene. In germline, CDR1 is MNHEY, CDR2 SVGAGI. The CDR3 here is CASSRTGVNYEQYF. CDR3 DNA: TGTGCCAGCAGCCGGACAGGGGTCAACTACGAGCAGTACTTC.

This clonotype has a count of ten or more. V is TRBV19 and J is TRBJ2-2; D ambiguous. The germline V gene has CDR1 LNHDA and CDR2 SQIVND (reference sequence). V lost 5 bases and J lost 1, with 11 bases in between. This CDR3 comprises 15 residues. This CDR3 is CASSDLRQNTGELFF. The CDR3 DNA is TGTGCCAGTAGTGATTTACGGCAGAACACCGGGGAGCTGTTTTTT.

In this sample, this clonotype turned up many times. The V gene is TRBV10-3, the J gene TRBJ2-7; 8 nucleotides match TRBD1. CDR1 is ENHRY, CDR2 SYGVKD, per germline. Trimming took 3 bases from V and 2 from J; bases not matched to a gene: 0. The CDR3 length is 13 residues. CDR3 loop: CAISEQGAYEQYF. The DNA for the CDR3 is TGTGCCATCAGTGAACAGGGGGCCTACGAGCAGTACTTC.

This clonotype was detected ten times or more. The chain is built from TRBV15 and TRBJ1-1, with a tentative D call TRBD1 (5 bases). This CDR3 comprises 15 residues. Trimming left V 1 base short and J 4 bases short, with 13 bases between. Germline V CDR1 and CDR2: LNHNV, YYDKDF (reference sequence). CDR3 protein: CATSRVVGAVTEAFF. CDR3 nucleotides: TGTGCCACCAGCAGAGTAGTAGGGGCCGTCACTGAAGCTTTCTTT.

This clonotype was counted a few times. The rearrangement uses TRBV11-3 and TRBJ1-6, with TRBD1 matching 8 bases. Germline V gene data show CDR1 as SGHNT and CDR2 as YENEEA. The CDR3 has 14 amino acids. V dropped 5 bases and J dropped 5; count of bases not matched to a gene: 2. For the CDR3, the DNA is TGTGCCAGCAGCGACAGGGGAGATAATTCACCCCTCCACTTT. This translates into CASSDRGDNSPLHF.

This clonotype was detected many times. This sequence joins TRBV6-1 and TRBJ2-7, with TRBD1 matching over 9 bases. Per the germline V gene, CDR1 is MNHNS and CDR2 is SASEGT. This CDR3 has 15 amino acids. V lost 4 bases to trimming and J lost 6 bases; unmatched junction nucleotides: 10. The DNA for the CDR3 is TGTGCCAGCAGTGTCTCACAGGGGGCGGCCGTCGAGCAGTACTTC. Translated: CASSVSQGAAVEQYF.

This clonotype occurred a few times. This chain links TRBV28 with TRBJ1-2, with TRBD1 matching 10 bases. Germline CDR1 MDHEN, CDR2 SYDVKM. The junction had 6 bases not matched to a gene; V was cut back by 6 bases and J by 2 bases. This CDR3 is 15 amino acids long. The CDR3 nucleotides read TGTGCCAGCAGCGATGGGGACAGGGGAAACTATGGCTACACCTTC. Its translation is CASSDGDRGNYGYTF.

There are many counts of this clonotype. V usage is TRBV7-2 and J usage is TRBJ2-7, with TRBD1 matching 10 bases. V shed 7 bases and J 2 bases; nucleotides not matched to a gene: 8. CDR3 size: 15 residues. Germline V gene sequence: CDR1 SGHTA, CDR2 FQGNSA. The CDR3 here is CASTLTGTGAYEQYF. Written as DNA, the CDR3 is TGTGCCAGCACCCTAACCGGGACAGGGGCCTACGAGCAGTACTTC.

This chain joins TRBV4-1 and TRBJ1-1; no firm D call. Germline CDR1 MGHRA, CDR2 YSYEKL. CDR3 size: 17 residues. V dropped 0 bases and J dropped 6 bases, with 20 bases sitting between them. DNA of the CDR3: TGCGCCAGCAGCCAAGATTGGAGGGTAGGACCGACTGCTGAAGCTTTCTTT. Its translation: CASSQDWRVGPTAEAFF.

This clonotype appeared many times. CDR3 DNA sequence: TGTGCCAGCAGCTTAGCCGCGGGACAGGGAAACTACGAGCAGTACTTC. Its protein product is CASSLAAGQGNYEQYF. V is TRBV7-2 and J is TRBJ2-7, with TRBD1 matching over 9 bases. Germline CDR1 SGHTA, CDR2 FQGNSA. This CDR3 comprises 16 residues. The V gene end was trimmed by 0 bases and the J gene end by 3 bases; junction bases not matched to a gene: 6.

The table lists this clonotype with many counts. The V and J genes are TRBV20-1 and TRBJ2-7, with D possibly called TRBD1 or TRBD2 (5 bases each). Germline CDR1 DFQATT, CDR2 SNEGSKA (reference sequence). This CDR3 is 16 amino acids long. Trimming took off 1 base at V and 0 bases at J, with 16 bases between the two ends. The CDR3 region is CSARVYGDRGSYEQYF. The CDR3 DNA sequence: TGCAGTGCTAGAGTCTACGGGGACCGAGGCTCCTACGAGCAGTACTTC.

In this sample, this clonotype turned up many times. CDR3 DNA: TGCAGTGCTAGTTGGGGGGCGAGTTTAGAGGGCTACACCTTC. Amino acid sequence: CSASWGASLEGYTF. The chain employs TRBV20-1 and TRBJ1-2; TRBD1 might be the D (6 bases). The CDR3 totals 14 residues. Germline V gene data show CDR1 as DFQATT and CDR2 as SNEGSKA (reference sequence). Trimming took off 3 bases at V and 8 bases at J, with 19 bases between the two ends.

The V gene is TRBV5-1, the J gene TRBJ2-5, with 8 bases lining up with TRBD1. J lost 2 bases, V lost 0 bases, and 3 bases had no gene match. Germline values: CDR1 SGHRS, CDR2 YFSETQ. This CDR3 spans 15 amino acids. The CDR3 bases are TGCGCCAGCAGCTTGGCCGGGACAGGTCAAGAGACCCAGTACTTC. Translation: CASSLAGTGQETQYF. Variable domain in full (rest from reference TRBV5-1 and TRBJ2-5): KAGVTQTPRYLIKTRGQQVTLSCSPISGHRSVSWYQQTPGQGLQFLFEYFSETQRNKGNFPGRFSGRQFSNSRSEMNVSTLELGDSALYLCASSLAGTGQETQYFGPGTRLLVL.

The chain links TRBV5-6 to TRBJ2-2, with TRBD2 as a possible D gene (6 bases). Germline V gene lookup returns CDR1 SGHDT and CDR2 YYEEEE. This CDR3 spans 16 amino acids. The V end was cut by 6 bases, the J end by 0 bases, with 15 bases between. The CDR3 loop is CASNRGEPTNTGELFF. The CDR3, as DNA: TGTGCCAGCAACCGCGGGGAACCAACGAACACCGGGGAGCTGTTTTTT.

This clonotype was observed many times. The chain recombines TRBV28 with TRBJ1-2, with 8 bases that match TRBD1. Germline CDR1 and CDR2: MDHEN and SYDVKM. This CDR3 contains 13 residues. V shed 5 bases, J shed 8 bases, and the junction held 7 bases outside the gene matches. CDR3: CASSSGQGGGYTF. The CDR3 DNA reads as TGTGCCAGCAGTAGCGGACAGGGAGGAGGCTACACCTTC.

The chain combines TRBV5-1 with TRBJ2-4, with 7 nucleotides matching TRBD2. The J segment lost 8 bases and the V segment lost 0 bases, leaving 5 bases of the junction unmatched. The germline gives CDR1 SGHRS, CDR2 YFSETQ. CDR3 length equals 14 residues. In DNA, the CDR3 is TGCGCCAGCAGCTTGGGTGGGACTATAGACATTCAGTACTTC. Its protein is CASSLGGTIDIQYF.

This clonotype was seen ten or more times. V is TRBV6-5 and J is TRBJ1-2; TRBD1 matches 9 bases. This CDR3 spans 15 amino acids. Germline V gene lookup returns CDR1 MNHEY and CDR2 SVGAGI. V lost 7 bases, J lost 3 bases, and 9 bases stayed unmatched. In DNA, the CDR3 is TGTGCCAGCACCAATCCGGGACAGGGAGACTATGGCTACACCTTC. Its protein is CASTNPGQGDYGYTF.

This clonotype appeared a single time. Here the CDR3 reads CASSLRTSGPQETQYF. The CDR3 nucleotides are TGTGCCAGCAGTCTACGGACTAGCGGCCCACAAGAGACCCAGTACTTC. The genes are TRBV12-3 or TRBV12-4 and TRBJ2-5; 10 bases fit TRBD2. Losses at the gene ends were 5 bases for V and 2 bases for J; bases not matched to a gene: 8. The CDR3 is 16 amino acids.

This clonotype was seen many times. The chain couples TRBV27 to TRBJ1-5; the match to TRBD1 covers 7 bases. V lost 5 bases, J lost 7 bases, and 8 bases stayed unmatched. The CDR3 loop spans 14 amino acids. Germline-derived CDR1 and CDR2 are MNHEY and SMNVEV (reference sequence). The CDR3 is CASSPRQGRQPQHF. The CDR3, as DNA: TGTGCCAGCAGTCCCAGACAGGGTAGGCAGCCCCAGCATTTT.

This clonotype was detected a few times. The chain combines TRBV5-1 with TRBJ2-3; 10 bases are shared with TRBD1. CDR1 and CDR2 (germline): SGHRS, YFSETQ. The CDR3 is 14 amino acids. V shed 4 bases and J 4 bases; nucleotides not matched to a gene: 3. The CDR3 region is CASSTGTGADTQYF. CDR3 DNA: TGCGCCAGCAGCACCGGGACAGGGGCAGATACGCAGTATTTT.

Worth noting for this clonotype: A much more abundant neighbour one base away suggests this may be a read error. This sequence joins TRBV9 and TRBJ1-1; no clear D. The CDR3 length is 13 residues. The germline CDR1 and CDR2 sequences are SGDLS and YYNGEE. CDR3 loop: CAISVSSYGEAFF. The DNA of the CDR3 is TGTGCCATCAGCGTATCCAGTTATGGTGAAGCTTTCTTT. The whole variable domain, remainder taken from reference TRBV9 and TRBJ1-1, is DSGVTQTPKHLITATGQRVTLRCSPRSGDLSVYWYQQSLDQGLQFLIQYYNGEERAKGNILERFSAQQFPDLHSELNLSSLELGDSALYFCAISVSSYGEAFFGQGTRLTVV.

In its sample, this clonotype was seen many times. The V gene is TRBV28, the J gene TRBJ2-7, with D possibly being TRBD1 or TRBD2 (5 bases each). The germline gives CDR1 MDHEN, CDR2 SYDVKM. The CDR3 loop spans 14 amino acids. Trimming removed 3 bases at V and 2 bases at J, with 11 bases between. CDR3 in DNA: TGTGCCAGCAGTTTTGGTCCGGGACCCTACGAGCAGTACTTC. Translated, it gives CASSFGPGPYEQYF.

The gene calls are TRBV3-1 and TRBJ1-1; no clear D. V shed 2 bases and J shed 4 bases, with 8 bases lying between them. CDR1 is LGHDT and CDR2 is YNNKEL in the germline V gene (reference sequence). The CDR3 consists of 13 residues. The CDR3: CASSQRSGTEAFF. The DNA of the CDR3 is TGTGCCAGCAGCCAAAGATCAGGCACTGAAGCTTTCTTT.

This clonotype was counted ten times or more. The chain recombines TRBV12-3 or TRBV12-4 with TRBJ1-1; maybe TRBD1 (5 bases). Trimming took 1 base from V and 4 from J, leaving 10 bases between them. This CDR3 has 14 amino acids. The CDR3 coding sequence is TGTGCCAGCAGTTTAGAGAGTAGGGGCACTGAAGCTTTCTTT. This sequence encodes CASSLESRGTEAFF.

This clonotype showed up just a few times. Mismatch with germline at one junction end may stem from a read error. Written as DNA, the CDR3 is TGTACCAGCTCACCCGGGACAGCCTACGAGCAGTACTTC. The encoded protein is CTSSPGTAYEQYF. The chain links TRBV18 to TRBJ2-7; the match to TRBD1 covers 7 bases. The length of the CDR3 is 13 residues. Germline values: CDR1 KGHSH, CDR2 LQKENI.

This clonotype was observed many times. V is TRBV6-5 and J is TRBJ2-7, with TRBD2 identical over 7 bases. Per germline, CDR1 MNHEY and CDR2 SVGAGI. The CDR3 totals 16 residues. V trimming: 0 bases; J trimming: 4 bases; junction bases outside the gene matches: 9. In DNA, the CDR3 is TGTGCCAGCAGTTACTCGAGTCGGGCGGGAGTTTACGAGCAGTACTTC. Translation: CASSYSSRAGVYEQYF.

This clonotype was observed a few times. V and J are TRBV7-2 and TRBJ2-7, with 8 bases fitting TRBD1. Germline CDR1 and CDR2: SGHTA and FQGNSA. This CDR3 region has 15 residues. Unmatched junction bases numbered 8, after V lost 5 bases and J lost 2 bases. The CDR3 here is CASSPGVGQAYEQYF. CDR3 nucleotide sequence: TGTGCCAGCAGCCCCGGGGTGGGACAGGCCTACGAGCAGTACTTC.

This clonotype was counted ten times or more. The CDR3 DNA reads as TGCAGTGCTAGGATCCGGGTGAGCGGGAGGGCCGGTCGGCAAGAGACCCAGTACTTC. Encoded protein: CSARIRVSGRAGRQETQYF. The rearrangement uses TRBV20-1 and TRBJ2-5; 10 bases are a match to TRBD2. The CDR3 length is 19 residues. After removal of 3 bases from V and 2 bases from J, the junction contained 18 bases not matched to a gene. Germline V gene sequence: CDR1 DFQATT, CDR2 SNEGSKA (reference sequence).

The CDR3 region is CASSPTVGPEAFF. The CDR3 DNA is TGTGCCAGCTCCCCCACCGTCGGGCCTGAAGCTTTCTTT. J is TRBJ1-1 and V is TRBV18, with D unclear. Germline assignment: CDR1 KGHSH and CDR2 LQKENI. Trimming took off 6 bases at V and 6 bases at J, with 14 bases between the two ends. The CDR3 has 13 amino acids.

This clonotype was seen more than once but under ten times. The chain links TRBV27 to TRBJ2-2, with 12 bases that match TRBD1. This CDR3 contains 14 residues. Germline values: CDR1 MNHEY, CDR2 SMNVEV (reference sequence). V lost 6 bases and J lost 9; bases outside the gene matches: 5. The CDR3 loop is CASSPGTGGRELFF. The CDR3 DNA reads as TGTGCCAGCAGCCCCGGGACAGGGGGCAGGGAGCTGTTTTTT.